Below are 27 T cell receptor beta chains sequenced from a single sample in a study of T cell changes during pregnancy in multiple sclerosis. Sequencing was performed with immunoSEQ multiplex PCR; in TCRdb, only in-frame clones are kept and a portion is missing. Among tens of thousands of clones listed, about nine tenths were seen once. Sequencing was performed on CD4+ T cells from peripheral blood mononuclear cells, taken before pregnancy. These receptors were obtained from a female donor with multiple sclerosis, enrolled in a pregnancy study.

This clone showed up just once. CDR3 amino acids: CASSPGTAGANVLTF. DNA of the CDR3: TGTGCCAGTAGTCCCGGGACAGCTGGGGCCAACGTCCTGACTTTC. The rearrangement joins TRBV19 to TRBJ2-6, with 7 positions matching TRBD1. CDR3 length: 15 residues. The germline V gene encodes CDR1 LNHDA and CDR2 SQIVND (reference sequence). The junction had 3 bases not matched to a gene; V was cut back by 5 bases and J by 2 bases.

This clone occurred a few times. The chain employs TRBV19 and TRBJ1-5, with 8 bases lining up with TRBD1. Germline CDR1 reads LNHDA; CDR2 reads SQIVND (reference sequence). The J segment lost 6 bases and the V segment lost 10 bases, leaving 11 bases of the junction unmatched. The CDR3 has 14 residues. The CDR3 reads CATNDRGVSQPQHF. The CDR3 nucleotides read TGTGCCACCAACGACAGGGGAGTGAGTCAGCCCCAGCATTTT.

This chain links TRBV5-4 with TRBJ2-7; TRBD1 agrees at 11 bases. With V trimmed by 4 bases and J by 2 bases, 2 bases remained unmatched. CDR3 size: 14 residues. The germline gives CDR1 SGHNT, CDR2 YYREEE (reference sequence). The CDR3 reads CASSPGQGAYEQYF. The CDR3 DNA reads TGTGCCAGCAGCCCGGGACAGGGGGCCTACGAGCAGTACTTC.

The V and J genes are TRBV27 and TRBJ1-2, with a tentative D call TRBD1 (6 bases). The CDR3 runs to 13 residues. Trimming took 4 bases from V and 2 from J, leaving 8 bases between them. Germline CDR1 is MNHEY and CDR2 is SMNVEV (reference sequence). CDR3 amino acids: CASSSTGNYGYTF. The CDR3, as DNA: TGTGCCAGCAGTTCCACAGGGAACTATGGCTACACCTTC.

This clone was picked up one time. The chain links TRBV4-1 to TRBJ2-3, with a weak D call TRBD2 (6 bases). Germline V CDR1 and CDR2: MGHRA, YSYEKL. The CDR3 length is 14 residues. Trimming pared 1 base from V and 6 bases from J, leaving 11 bases between. This CDR3 is CASSQVLGRDTQYF. Here the CDR3 DNA reads TGCGCCAGCAGCCAAGTTCTGGGGAGGGATACGCAGTATTTT.

This chain links TRBV10-1 with TRBJ2-7; TRBD2 agrees at 7 bases. Looked up from germline, CDR1 is WNHNN and CDR2 is SYGVQD (reference sequence). V was clipped by 7 bases and J by 4 bases; unmatched bases: 19. The CDR3 sequence is 17 residues long. In nucleotides, the CDR3 is TGCGCCAGCATCAAGGAGATTATTACTAGGGAGGGGTACGAGCAGTACTTC. Protein sequence: CASIKEIITREGYEQYF.

The rearrangement links TRBV9 to TRBJ1-1; D is perhaps TRBD1 (6 bases). V shed 4 bases and J shed 1 base, with 11 bases lying between them. CDR1 is SGDLS, CDR2 YYNGEE, per germline. The CDR3 contains 14 residues. CDR3 residues: CASSKGHPNTEAFF. CDR3 nucleotides: TGTGCCAGCAGCAAGGGACACCCGAACACTGAAGCTTTCTTT.

The rearrangement uses TRBV14 and TRBJ2-5; D unresolved. Germline CDR1 SGHDN, CDR2 FVKESK. V was trimmed by 1 base and J by 5 bases, leaving 5 bases between them. The CDR3 loop spans 12 amino acids. The chain's CDR3 is CASSQVGETQYF. Written as DNA, the CDR3 is TGTGCCAGCAGCCAAGTGGGCGAGACCCAGTACTTC.

This CDR3 reads CASSVEDGGRGYTF. The CDR3 region has the DNA TGTGCCAGCAGCGTAGAGGATGGGGGCCGGGGCTACACCTTC. The gene calls are TRBV9 and TRBJ1-2; D is perhaps TRBD1 (6 bases). The CDR3 totals 14 residues. Germline CDR1 reads SGDLS; CDR2 reads YYNGEE. Trimming removed 0 bases from V and 8 bases from J, with 14 bases in between.

The CDR3 reads CASSRDTREKLFF. The CDR3 bases are TGTGCCAGCAGCCGGGATACCCGTGAAAAACTGTTTTTT. The chain has TRBV21-1 and TRBJ1-4. TRBV21-1 is marked as a pseudogene. The CDR3 contains 13 residues.

The chain recombines TRBV5-1 with TRBJ2-2; D might be TRBD1 (5 bases). With 0 bases removed from V and 3 bases from J, the gap between germline ends came to 15 bases. This CDR3 contains 17 residues. Germline V lookup: CDR1 SGHRS, CDR2 YFSETQ. CDR3 in amino acids: CASSLAQGPRDTGELFF. CDR3 DNA sequence: TGCGCCAGCAGCTTGGCCCAGGGCCCGCGAGACACCGGGGAGCTGTTTTTT.

The chain recombines TRBV19 with TRBJ2-3, with D perhaps TRBD2 (5 bases). In germline, CDR1 is LNHDA, CDR2 SQIVND (reference sequence). Trimming left V 3 bases short and J 2 bases short, with 18 bases between. The CDR3 has 17 amino acids. CDR3 bases: TGTGCCAGTAGTATGAAGGGAATAGCGTATTCCACAGATACGCAGTATTTT. Encoded protein: CASSMKGIAYSTDTQYF.

The chain carries TRBV30 and TRBJ2-7; 9 bases are shared with TRBD1. The ends lost 2 bases at V and 7 bases at J; junction bases unmatched: 9. The length of the CDR3 is 14 residues. Germline loops: CDR1 GTSNPN, CDR2 SVGIG (reference sequence). CDR3 nucleotide sequence: TGTGCCTGGAGTTCCGGGACAGGGCTTGAAGAGCAGTACTTC. It translates to CAWSSGTGLEEQYF.

The CDR3 reads CSVVGGQGASSYEQYF. The CDR3, as DNA: TGCAGCGTTGTAGGTGGGCAGGGTGCAAGCTCCTACGAGCAGTACTTC. The genes are TRBV29-1 and TRBJ2-7, with D possibly TRBD1 on 5 matching bases. V was cut by 4 bases and J by 0 bases, with 19 bases left in between. The CDR3 consists of 16 residues. Germline loops: CDR1 SQVTM, CDR2 ANQGSEA.

V gene TRBV4-3 combines with J gene TRBJ2-5, with a possible D match to TRBD2 (5 bases). This CDR3 region has 15 residues. Deletions cut 0 bases from V and 3 bases from J, with 11 bases between. Germline assignment: CDR1 LGHNA and CDR2 YSLEER. The CDR3 is CASSQDPRGKETQYF. The CDR3, as DNA: TGCGCCAGCAGCCAAGACCCACGAGGGAAAGAGACCCAGTACTTC.

J is TRBJ2-5 and V is TRBV6-1; the match to TRBD2 covers 13 bases. The CDR3 is made up of 15 amino acids. J lost 6 bases, V lost 5 bases, and 6 bases had no gene match. Germline loops: CDR1 MNHNS, CDR2 SASEGT. CDR3 in DNA: TGTGCCAGCAGTCAAACTAGCGGGAGGGGTCAGACCCAGTACTTC. Translating it yields CASSQTSGRGQTQYF.

The genes are TRBV7-3 and TRBJ2-6, with 7 bases identical to TRBD2. CDR1 is SGHTA and CDR2 is FQGTGA in the germline V gene. The CDR3 loop spans 15 amino acids. V lost 4 bases to trimming and J lost 3 bases; unmatched junction nucleotides: 3. The chain's CDR3 is CASSSGGYGANVLTF. CDR3 in DNA: TGTGCCAGCAGCTCGGGGGGATATGGGGCCAACGTCCTGACTTTC.

The chain combines TRBV21-1 with TRBJ2-1; no check of the table's D call, TRBD1, against the DNA was made. TRBV21-1 is a recognized pseudogene. The CDR3 is 16 amino acids. The CDR3 coding sequence is TGTGCCAGCAGCAGGTTCCGGGACAGGGTGAGCAATGAGCAGTTCTTC. Translating it yields CASSRFRDRVSNEQFF.

V usage is TRBV2 and J usage is TRBJ2-5; 9 positions agree with TRBD1. Trimming took 9 bases from V and 5 from J; bases not matched to a gene: 13. The CDR3 loop spans 15 amino acids. Germline V lookup: CDR1 SNHLY, CDR2 FYNNEI. The CDR3 reads CASKYRDRERETQYF. CDR3 coding DNA: TGTGCCAGTAAATACCGGGACAGGGAGAGGGAGACCCAGTACTTC.

This clone has only one observation. The chain links TRBV5-1 to TRBJ1-1, with D possibly being TRBD1 (5 bases). CDR3 length equals 15 residues. V dropped 1 base and J dropped 5 bases, with 15 bases sitting between them. The germline V gene has CDR1 SGHRS and CDR2 YFSETQ. CDR3 residues: CASSLTPGIRTEAFF. DNA of the CDR3: TGCGCCAGCAGCTTGACCCCAGGGATAAGGACTGAAGCTTTCTTT.

The chain is built from TRBV7-2 and TRBJ2-3, with 7 bases aligning to TRBD2. Germline lookup yields CDR1 SGHTA and CDR2 FQGNSA. Losses at the gene ends were 8 bases for V and 6 bases for J; bases not matched to a gene: 5. This CDR3 has 12 residues. CDR3 nucleotide sequence: TGTGCCAGCGTCCCCGGGGGGGATACGCAGTATTTT. Translation: CASVPGGDTQYF. Full variable domain (remainder filled in from reference TRBV7-2 and TRBJ2-3): GAGVSQSPSNKVTEKGKDVELRCDPISGHTALYWYRQSLGQGLEFLIYFQGNSAPDKSGLPSDRFSAERTGGSVSTLTIQRTQQEDSAVYLCASVPGGDTQYFGPGTRLTVL.

The genes are TRBV7-3 and TRBJ1-1; the D gene is possibly TRBD1 (5 bases). The CDR3 is 14 residues long. The germline gives CDR1 SGHTA, CDR2 FQGTGA. V was pared by 6 bases and J by 4 bases, with 15 bases between. The CDR3, as DNA: TGTGCCAGCAGAAAGGGGCGAACCTCCACTGAAGCTTTCTTT. This codes for CASRKGRTSTEAFF.

The chain uses TRBV27 and TRBJ1-2; perhaps TRBD1 as D (6 bases). The germline CDR1 and CDR2 sequences are MNHEY and SMNVEV (reference sequence). Trimming stripped 4 bases from V and 3 bases from J, with 12 bases between. This CDR3 contains 14 residues. The CDR3 is CASSSRTEYYGYTF. DNA of the CDR3: TGTGCCAGCAGTTCTCGGACAGAATACTATGGCTACACCTTC.

The chain uses TRBV2 and TRBJ2-3; D gene ambiguous. Per germline, CDR1 SNHLY and CDR2 FYNNEI. V gave up 7 bases and J gave up 5 bases, with 7 bases separating them. The CDR3 consists of 11 residues. CDR3 DNA sequence: TGTGCCAGCACGGAGAGAGATACGCAGTATTTT. Translation: CASTERDTQYF.

This chain joins TRBV7-2 and TRBJ1-3; no clear D. CDR1 and CDR2 (germline): SGHTA, FQGNSA. Trimming left V 0 bases short and J 4 bases short, with 4 bases between. This CDR3 has 13 residues. This chain's CDR3 is CASSLAIGNTIYF. The CDR3 nucleotides are TGTGCCAGCAGCTTAGCTATCGGAAACACCATATATTTT. The entire variable domain, with the rest obtained from reference TRBV7-2 and TRBJ1-3, is as follows: GAGVSQSPSNKVTEKGKDVELRCDPISGHTALYWYRQSLGQGLEFLIYFQGNSAPDKSGLPSDRFSAERTGGSVSTLTIQRTQQEDSAVYLCASSLAIGNTIYFGEGSWLTVV.

V and J are TRBV7-2 and TRBJ2-1; 12 positions match TRBD2. CDR3 length: 17 residues. Germline V gene lookup returns CDR1 SGHTA and CDR2 FQGNSA. The junction had 8 bases not matched to a gene; V was cut back by 0 bases and J by 8 bases. The CDR3 region is CASSLALAGGFADEQFF. Here the CDR3 DNA reads TGTGCCAGCAGCTTAGCCCTAGCGGGAGGGTTCGCAGATGAGCAGTTCTTC. Full variable domain (remainder filled in from reference TRBV7-2 and TRBJ2-1): GAGVSQSPSNKVTEKGKDVELRCDPISGHTALYWYRQSLGQGLEFLIYFQGNSAPDKSGLPSDRFSAERTGGSVSTLTIQRTQQEDSAVYLCASSLALAGGFADEQFFGPGTRLTVL.

This chain connects TRBV2 to TRBJ1-6; 7 bases are shared with TRBD1. This CDR3 spans 16 amino acids. V lost 0 bases, J lost 9 bases, and 8 bases stayed unmatched. The germline CDR1 and CDR2 sequences are SNHLY and FYNNEI. CDR3 residues: CASSEASTGVGSPLHF. CDR3 DNA: TGTGCCAGCAGTGAAGCGTCAACAGGGGTTGGTTCACCCCTCCACTTT. The full variable domain, rest sourced from reference TRBV2 and TRBJ1-6, is EPEVTQTPSHQVTQMGQEVILRCVPISNHLYFYWYRQILGQKVEFLVSFYNNEISEKSEIFDDQFSVERPDGSNFTLKIRSTKLEDSAMYFCASSEASTGVGSPLHFGNGTRLTVT.